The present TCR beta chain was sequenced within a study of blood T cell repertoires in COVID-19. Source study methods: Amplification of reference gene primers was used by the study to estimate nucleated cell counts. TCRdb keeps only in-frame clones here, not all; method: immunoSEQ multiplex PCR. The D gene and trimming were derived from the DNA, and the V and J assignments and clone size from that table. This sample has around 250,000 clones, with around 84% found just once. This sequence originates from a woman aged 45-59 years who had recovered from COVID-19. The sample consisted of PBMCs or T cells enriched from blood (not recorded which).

This CDR3 is CASSPQGSYGYTF. Written as DNA, the CDR3 is TGTGCCAGCAGCCCTCAGGGGTCCTATGGCTACACCTTC. V gene TRBV5-5 combines with J gene TRBJ1-2; tentatively, D is TRBD1 (6 bases). The CDR3 covers 13 residues. The V gene lost 4 bases and the J gene lost 4 bases, with 11 bases spanning the gap. Germline values: CDR1 SGHKS, CDR2 YYEKEE (reference sequence).